This is a list of T cell receptor beta chains from one sample in a study of cytomegalovirus exposure and HLA in healthy donors. The method was immunoSEQ multiplex PCR; TCRdb's version includes in-frame clones alone and lacks a portion of them. The repertoire includes roughly 180,000 clones, more than 60% of them detected once, and 1.4% to 1.5% sits in the top ten. Sequenced: PBMCs. The receptors derive from a woman in her 30s in good health and CMV-seropositive. CDR3s include the opening cysteine and the closing phenylalanine or tryptophan. A D gene is named only where the DNA matches it firmly. The size entry is marked missing in some rows and otherwise reads once, few, many or a size class.

j_call clone_size d_call v_call cdr3_nt cdr3_aa
TRBJ1-2 NA NA TRBV4-1 TGCGCCAGCAGCCAAGCCCCTACAGGAACCCTCGGTGGCTACACCTTC CASSQAPTGTLGGYTF
TRBJ1-1 NA NA TRBV13 TGTGCCAGCAGCTTAGGGCGGGGTACTGAAGCTTTCTTT CASSLGRGTEAFF
TRBJ2-5 NA NA TRBV10-3 TGTGCCATCAGCTCGTCTGGGGGCGAGGAGACCCAGTACTTC CAISSSGGEETQYF
TRBJ2-7 NA NA TRBV7-2 TGTGCCAGCAGCCCAAGAAGTGGGACTCGGCGGTACGAGCAGTACTTC CASSPRSGTRRYEQYF
TRBJ1-4 NA TRBD1 TRBV5-1 TGCGCCAGCAGCTTGCGTCAGGGGGCCGGTACAACTAATGAAAAACTGTTTTTT CASSLRQGAGTTNEKLFF
TRBJ2-7 NA TRBD2 TRBV5-5 TGTGCCAGCAGCTTGGCCGTCTCCCTCGGGGGGAGCTCCTACGAGCAGTACTTC CASSLAVSLGGSSYEQYF
TRBJ2-7 NA TRBD2 TRBV7-2 TGTGCCAGCAGCCGGGGGCAGCGGGAGGTCGACGAGCAGTACTTC CASSRGQREVDEQYF
TRBJ1-1 NA NA TRBV4-3 TGCGCCAGCAGCCGATCGGGGGGTACTGAAGCTTTCTTT CASSRSGGTEAFF
TRBJ2-7 few NA TRBV11-2 TGTGCCAGCAGCTTAGATGTTAGTGAGCAGTACTTC CASSLDVSEQYF
TRBJ2-2 NA TRBD2 TRBV7-2 TGTGCCAGCAGCTTAGTAGGGACTACTTCCGGGGAGCTGTTTTTT CASSLVGTTSGELFF
TRBJ2-3 NA TRBD2 TRBV4-2 TGTGCCAGCAGCCAAGAAACCGGGACTAGCGGGAGAGGTGCAGATACGCAGTATTTT CASSQETGTSGRGADTQYF
TRBJ2-1 NA NA TRBV5-5 TGTGCCAGCAGCTGGGGGACGGGAGAACGTAGCAATGAGCAGTTCTTC CASSWGTGERSNEQFF